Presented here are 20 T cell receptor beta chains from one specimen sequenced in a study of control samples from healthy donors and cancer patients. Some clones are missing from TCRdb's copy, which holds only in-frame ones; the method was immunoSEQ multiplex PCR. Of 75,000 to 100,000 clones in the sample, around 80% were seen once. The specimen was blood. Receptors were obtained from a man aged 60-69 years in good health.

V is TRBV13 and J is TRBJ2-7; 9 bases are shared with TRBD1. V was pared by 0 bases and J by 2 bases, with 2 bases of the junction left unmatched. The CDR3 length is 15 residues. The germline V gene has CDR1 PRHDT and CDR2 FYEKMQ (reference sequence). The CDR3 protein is CASSLGGQGPYEQYF. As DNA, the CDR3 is TGTGCCAGCAGCTTAGGCGGACAGGGGCCCTACGAGCAGTACTTC.

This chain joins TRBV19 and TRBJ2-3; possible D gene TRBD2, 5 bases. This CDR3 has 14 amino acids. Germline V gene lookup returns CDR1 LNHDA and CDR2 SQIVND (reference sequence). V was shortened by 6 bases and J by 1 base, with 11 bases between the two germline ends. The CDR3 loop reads CASSLTRGTDTQYF. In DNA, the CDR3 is TGTGCCAGTAGCCTTACTAGGGGCACAGATACGCAGTATTTT.

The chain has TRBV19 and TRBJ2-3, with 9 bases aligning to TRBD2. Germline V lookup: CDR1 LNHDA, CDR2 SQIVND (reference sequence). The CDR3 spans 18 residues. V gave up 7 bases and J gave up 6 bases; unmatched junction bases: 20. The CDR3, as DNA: TGTGCCAGTACCTCACCCCAACGGGGCGGGGGGGCCGCGGATACGCAGTATTTT. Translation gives CASTSPQRGGGAADTQYF.

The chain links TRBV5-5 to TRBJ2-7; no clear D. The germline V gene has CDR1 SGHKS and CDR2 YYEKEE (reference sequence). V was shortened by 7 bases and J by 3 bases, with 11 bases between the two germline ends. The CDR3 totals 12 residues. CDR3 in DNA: TGTGCCAGCCAGGCTACGAACTACGAGCAGTACTTC. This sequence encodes CASQATNYEQYF.

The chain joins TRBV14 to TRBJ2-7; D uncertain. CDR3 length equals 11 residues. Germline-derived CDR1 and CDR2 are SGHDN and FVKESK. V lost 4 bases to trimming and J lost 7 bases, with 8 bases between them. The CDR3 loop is CASSLLGEQYF. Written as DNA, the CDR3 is TGTGCCAGCAGCCTGCTGGGGGAGCAGTACTTC.

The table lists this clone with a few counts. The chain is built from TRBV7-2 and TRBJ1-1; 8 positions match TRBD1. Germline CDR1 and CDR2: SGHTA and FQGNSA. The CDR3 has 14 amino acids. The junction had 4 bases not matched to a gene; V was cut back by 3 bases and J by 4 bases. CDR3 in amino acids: CASSLNDRGTEAFF. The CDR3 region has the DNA TGTGCCAGCAGCTTGAACGACAGGGGCACTGAAGCTTTCTTT. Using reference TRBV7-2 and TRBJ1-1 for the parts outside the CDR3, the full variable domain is GAGVSQSPSNKVTEKGKDVELRCDPISGHTALYWYRQSLGQGLEFLIYFQGNSAPDKSGLPSDRFSAERTGGSVSTLTIQRTQQEDSAVYLCASSLNDRGTEAFFGQGTRLTVV.

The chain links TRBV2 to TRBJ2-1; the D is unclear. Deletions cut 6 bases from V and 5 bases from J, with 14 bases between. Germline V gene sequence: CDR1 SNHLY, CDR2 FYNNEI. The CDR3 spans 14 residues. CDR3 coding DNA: TGTGCCAGCAGGGGAACGGATCTCCACAATGAGCAGTTCTTC. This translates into CASRGTDLHNEQFF.

CDR3 sequence: CASSSLGRGYTEAFF. CDR3 nucleotide sequence: TGTGCCAGCAGCTCACTGGGACGTGGTTACACTGAAGCTTTCTTT. V and J are TRBV28 and TRBJ1-1; tentatively, D is TRBD1 (5 bases). This CDR3 has 15 residues. Trimming shortened V by 6 bases and J by 3 bases, and 17 bases separated the two germline ends. Germline loops: CDR1 MDHEN, CDR2 SYDVKM.

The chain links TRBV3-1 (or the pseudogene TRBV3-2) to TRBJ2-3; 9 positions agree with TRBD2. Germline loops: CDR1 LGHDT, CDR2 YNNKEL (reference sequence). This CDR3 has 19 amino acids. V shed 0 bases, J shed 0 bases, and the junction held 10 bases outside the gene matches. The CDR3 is CASSQDPSGGTTSTDTQYF. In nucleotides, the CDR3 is TGTGCCAGCAGCCAAGATCCCAGCGGGGGGACCACTAGCACAGATACGCAGTATTTT.

CDR3: CASSFGGGLSEKLFF. The CDR3 bases are TGTGCCAGCAGTTTCGGTGGGGGGCTAAGCGAAAAACTGTTTTTT. The chain couples TRBV28 to TRBJ1-4; D perhaps matches TRBD1 (6 bases). This CDR3 region has 15 residues. Germline values: CDR1 MDHEN, CDR2 SYDVKM. V gave up 3 bases and J gave up 8 bases, with 16 bases separating them.

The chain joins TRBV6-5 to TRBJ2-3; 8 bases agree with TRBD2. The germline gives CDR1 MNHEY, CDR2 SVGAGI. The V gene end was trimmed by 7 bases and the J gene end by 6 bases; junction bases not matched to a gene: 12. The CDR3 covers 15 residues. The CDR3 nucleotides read TGTGCCAGCATTAATGGGCGGGGGGCAGGGGATACGCAGTATTTT. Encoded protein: CASINGRGAGDTQYF.

CDR3 in amino acids: CASSEAHFNEQFF. DNA of the CDR3: TGCGCCAGCAGTGAGGCCCACTTCAATGAGCAGTTCTTC. V gene TRBV10-2 combines with J gene TRBJ2-1, with D hard to call. Trimming removed 2 bases at V and 6 bases at J, with 8 bases between. Germline CDR1 is WSHSY and CDR2 is SAAADI. The CDR3 extends over 13 amino acids.

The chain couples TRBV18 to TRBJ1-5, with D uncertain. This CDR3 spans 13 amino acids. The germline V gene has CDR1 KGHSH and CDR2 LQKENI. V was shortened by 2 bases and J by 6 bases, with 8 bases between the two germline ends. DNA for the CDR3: TGTGCCAGCTCACCAGGAAATATTCAGCCCCAGCATTTT. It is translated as CASSPGNIQPQHF.

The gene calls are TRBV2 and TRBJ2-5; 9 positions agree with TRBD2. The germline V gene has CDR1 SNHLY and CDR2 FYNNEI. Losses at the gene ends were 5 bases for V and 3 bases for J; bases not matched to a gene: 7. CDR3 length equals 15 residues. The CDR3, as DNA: TGTGCCAGCAGTACAGGTAGCGGGAGCGAAGAGACCCAGTACTTC. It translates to CASSTGSGSEETQYF.

The CDR3 protein is CASSLAGGYSGNTIYF. The CDR3 DNA reads TGTGCCAGCAGCCTGGCCGGGGGGTACTCTGGAAACACCATATATTTT. The V call is TRBV7-9, the J call TRBJ1-3; a weak D match, TRBD1 (5 bases). Trimming took off 5 bases at V and 0 bases at J, with 14 bases between the two ends. The CDR3 extends over 16 amino acids. The germline CDR1 and CDR2 sequences are SEHNR and FQNEAQ (reference sequence). The whole variable domain, filled in from reference TRBV7-9 and TRBJ1-3, reads DTGVSQNPRHKITKRGQNVTFRCDPISEHNRLYWYRQTLGQGPEFLTYFQNEAQLEKSRLLSDRFSAERPKGSFSTLEIQRTEQGDSAMYLCASSLAGGYSGNTIYFGEGSWLTVV.

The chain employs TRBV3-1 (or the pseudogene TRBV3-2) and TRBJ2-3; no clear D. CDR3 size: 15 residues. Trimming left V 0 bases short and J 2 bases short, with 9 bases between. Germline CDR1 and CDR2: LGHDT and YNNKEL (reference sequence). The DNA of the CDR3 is TGTGCCAGCAGCCAAGATCCAATGGTCACAGATACGCAGTATTTT. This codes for CASSQDPMVTDTQYF.

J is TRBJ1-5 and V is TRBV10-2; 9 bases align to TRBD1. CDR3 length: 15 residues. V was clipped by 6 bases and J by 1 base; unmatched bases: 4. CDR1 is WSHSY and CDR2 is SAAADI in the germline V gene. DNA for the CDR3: TGCGCCAGCAGGGGACAGGGAGTAAGCAATCAGCCCCAGCATTTT. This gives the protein CASRGQGVSNQPQHF.

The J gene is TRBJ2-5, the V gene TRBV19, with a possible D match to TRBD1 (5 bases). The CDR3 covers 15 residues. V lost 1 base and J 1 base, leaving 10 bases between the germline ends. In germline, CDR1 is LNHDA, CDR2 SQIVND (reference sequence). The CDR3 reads CASSIGTGLQETQYF. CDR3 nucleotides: TGTGCCAGTAGTATAGGAACAGGCCTCCAAGAGACCCAGTACTTC. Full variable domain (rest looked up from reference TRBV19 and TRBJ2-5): DGGITQSPKYLFRKEGQNVTLSCEQNLNHDAMYWYRQDPGQGLRLIYYSQIVNDFQKGDIAEGYSVSREKKESFPLTVTSAQKNPTAFYLCASSIGTGLQETQYFGPGTRLLVL.

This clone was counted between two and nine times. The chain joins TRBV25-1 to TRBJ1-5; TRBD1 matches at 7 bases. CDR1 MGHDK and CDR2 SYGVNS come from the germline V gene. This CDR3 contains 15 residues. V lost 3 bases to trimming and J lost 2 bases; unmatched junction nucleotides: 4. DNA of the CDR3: TGTGCCAGCAGTGATAGGGGGCATGGCAATCAGCCCCAGCATTTT. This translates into CASSDRGHGNQPQHF.

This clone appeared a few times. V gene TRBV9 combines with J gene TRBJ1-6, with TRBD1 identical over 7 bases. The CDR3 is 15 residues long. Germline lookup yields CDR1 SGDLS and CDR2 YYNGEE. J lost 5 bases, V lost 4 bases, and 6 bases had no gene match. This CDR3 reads CASSPETGNNSPLHF. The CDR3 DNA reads TGTGCCAGCAGCCCAGAGACAGGGAATAATTCACCCCTCCACTTT.